The 29 T cell receptor beta chains reported below all come from one sample, sequenced in a study of blood T cell repertoires in COVID-19. The assay was immunoSEQ multiplex PCR, and TCRdb's table has in-frame clones only and misses some. The sample has roughly 100,000 clones, around 90% seen once. Source material: peripheral blood. These receptors originate from a woman aged 50 to 65 in a cohort sampled during active COVID-19.

The chain recombines TRBV9 with TRBJ2-3; the match to TRBD2 covers 9 bases. This CDR3 contains 15 residues. Per the germline V gene, CDR1 is SGDLS and CDR2 is YYNGEE. V lost 0 bases, J lost 7 bases, and 6 bases stayed unmatched. CDR3 nucleotides: TGTGCCAGCAGCGTAGGACTAGCGGCCACGAATACGCAGTATTTT. It codes for CASSVGLAATNTQYF. Combining the CDR3 with reference TRBV9 and TRBJ2-3 gives the whole variable domain DSGVTQTPKHLITATGQRVTLRCSPRSGDLSVYWYQQSLDQGLQFLIQYYNGEERAKGNILERFSAQQFPDLHSELNLSSLELGDSALYFCASSVGLAATNTQYFGPGTRLTVL.

The chain is built from TRBV14 and TRBJ1-1; 7 nucleotides match TRBD1. The junction had 11 bases not matched to a gene; V was cut back by 0 bases and J by 10 bases. This CDR3 contains 15 residues. Germline V gives CDR1 SGHDN, CDR2 FVKESK. For the CDR3, the DNA is TGTGCCAGCAGCCAAGACTCCCCCGACAGGGTTCGAGCTTTCTTT. This gives the protein CASSQDSPDRVRAFF. Supplemented by reference TRBV14 and TRBJ1-1, the full variable domain reads EAGVTQFPSHSVIEKGQTVTLRCDPISGHDNLYWYRRVMGKEIKFLLHFVKESKQDESGMPNNRFLAERTGGTYSTLKVQPAELEDSGVYFCASSQDSPDRVRAFFGQGTRLTVV.

To note about this clone: Germline and junction disagree at one end, which may indicate a read error. The chain combines TRBV6-5 with TRBJ2-1; 8 nucleotides match TRBD2. CDR3 length: 15 amino acids. Germline values: CDR1 MNHEY, CDR2 SVGAGI. This chain's CDR3 is CASSYSSGGHNEPFF. As DNA, the CDR3 is TGTGCCAGCAGTTACTCGAGCGGGGGCCACAATGAGCCGTTCTTC.

The rearrangement joins TRBV11-2 to TRBJ2-7; the D gene is possibly TRBD2 (6 bases). The V gene lost 0 bases and the J gene lost 5 bases, with 14 bases spanning the gap. This CDR3 contains 15 residues. Germline CDR1 is SGHAT and CDR2 is FQNNGV. Here the CDR3 DNA reads TGTGCCAGCAGCTTAGATGTTTGGGGGGACGACGAGCAGTACTTC. Amino acid sequence: CASSLDVWGDDEQYF.

This chain connects TRBV19 to TRBJ1-2; D gene unclear. The germline gives CDR1 LNHDA, CDR2 SQIVND (reference sequence). The CDR3 loop spans 14 amino acids. V lost 5 bases and J 1 base, leaving 11 bases between the germline ends. DNA for the CDR3: TGTGCCAGTAGTGCCCCTACAGTTAACTATGGCTACACCTTC. As protein: CASSAPTVNYGYTF.

This chain connects TRBV7-8 to TRBJ2-2; weak D call: TRBD1 (6 bases). Trimming stripped 1 base from V and 2 bases from J, with 8 bases between. The germline CDR1 and CDR2 sequences are SGHVS and FQNEAQ. CDR3 length: 15 amino acids. This CDR3 is CASSLEQGNTGELFF. The CDR3 DNA reads TGTGCCAGCAGCTTAGAACAGGGAAACACCGGGGAGCTGTTTTTT.

This chain connects TRBV11-1 to TRBJ2-5; 11 bases match TRBD2. The CDR3 runs 15 residues. Germline lookup yields CDR1 SGHAT and CDR2 FQDESV (reference sequence). Trimming removed 4 bases from V and 4 bases from J; junction bases left unmatched: 5. In DNA form, the CDR3 reads TGTGCCAGCAGCTCCACTAGCGGGAGAGGAGAGACCCAGTACTTC. Residues: CASSSTSGRGETQYF.

This sequence joins TRBV30 and TRBJ1-5; the D is unclear. V dropped 2 bases and J dropped 2 bases, with 4 bases sitting between them. Per germline, CDR1 GTSNPN and CDR2 SVGIG (reference sequence). The CDR3 has 12 amino acids. Written as DNA, the CDR3 is TGTGCCTGGAGTCCGGGCAATCAGCCCCAGCATTTT. Translated: CAWSPGNQPQHF.

This clone was counted only a few times. This rearrangement joins TRBV7-9 to TRBJ1-6; D might be TRBD1 (6 bases). Trimming took 3 bases from V and 7 from J, leaving 10 bases between them. The CDR3 is 14 amino acids. Germline assignment: CDR1 SEHNR and CDR2 FQNEAQ (reference sequence). The DNA for the CDR3 is TGTGCCAGCAGCTTGGACAGAAACAATTCACCCCTCCACTTT. Protein product: CASSLDRNNSPLHF.

This clone was recorded once. The chain couples TRBV5-6 to TRBJ1-1, with 7 positions matching TRBD1. The J segment lost 4 bases and the V segment lost 9 bases, leaving 9 bases of the junction unmatched. This CDR3 has 13 amino acids. Looked up from germline, CDR1 is SGHDT and CDR2 is YYEEEE. CDR3 nucleotides: TGTGCCACCTACAGGGGCGGTATCACTGAAGCTTTCTTT. This gives the protein CATYRGGITEAFF.

This chain joins TRBV6-5 and TRBJ2-1; TRBD2 matches 7 bases. J was trimmed by 0 bases and V by 7 bases; bases with no gene match: 3. The CDR3 sequence is 14 residues long. Germline loops: CDR1 MNHEY, CDR2 SVGAGI. CDR3 DNA sequence: TGTGCCAGCACCGGGGGGAGCTCCTACAATGAGCAGTTCTTC. Translated, it gives CASTGGSSYNEQFF.

The J gene is TRBJ1-3, the V gene TRBV6-2 or TRBV6-3; 7 nucleotides line up with TRBD1. The CDR3 consists of 18 residues. Germline CDR1 and CDR2: MNHEY and SVGEGT. V trimming: 2 bases; J trimming: 0 bases; junction bases outside the gene matches: 10. CDR3: CASSYPTQGPSSGNTIYF. In DNA, the CDR3 is TGTGCCAGCAGTTACCCGACACAGGGGCCAAGCTCTGGAAACACCATATATTTT.

The genes are TRBV9 and TRBJ1-5; 8 bases match TRBD1. The germline gives CDR1 SGDLS, CDR2 YYNGEE. Trimming removed 3 bases from V and 4 bases from J; junction bases left unmatched: 3. The CDR3 has 14 residues. The CDR3 protein is CASSGGTGNQPQHF. CDR3 DNA: TGTGCCAGCAGCGGAGGGACAGGTAATCAGCCCCAGCATTTT. Combining the CDR3 with reference TRBV9 and TRBJ1-5 gives the whole variable domain DSGVTQTPKHLITATGQRVTLRCSPRSGDLSVYWYQQSLDQGLQFLIQYYNGEERAKGNILERFSAQQFPDLHSELNLSSLELGDSALYFCASSGGTGNQPQHFGDGTRLSIL.

This chain links TRBV20-1 with TRBJ2-1; 8 bases are shared with TRBD2. Germline loops: CDR1 DFQATT, CDR2 SNEGSKA (reference sequence). The CDR3 consists of 16 residues. Trimming took 3 bases from V and 0 from J; bases not matched to a gene: 7. The CDR3 region is CSASGAGGYSYNEQFF. Written as DNA, the CDR3 is TGCAGTGCTAGTGGCGCGGGAGGCTACTCCTACAATGAGCAGTTCTTC.

The V gene is TRBV7-9, the J gene TRBJ2-3; D might be TRBD2 (6 bases). CDR3 length equals 16 residues. Germline assignment: CDR1 SEHNR and CDR2 FQNEAQ (reference sequence). Trimming stripped 3 bases from V and 2 bases from J, with 15 bases between. In nucleotides, the CDR3 is TGTGCCAGCAGCTTGGGGGGTAGCGGTACCACAGATACGCAGTATTTT. It translates to CASSLGGSGTTDTQYF.

This chain uses TRBV5-1 with TRBJ2-7; D not resolved. Germline V lookup: CDR1 SGHRS, CDR2 YFSETQ. V lost 2 bases, J lost 6 bases, and 9 bases lay in between. This CDR3 comprises 12 residues. Here the CDR3 reads CASSFPPGEQYF. In DNA, the CDR3 is TGCGCCAGCAGCTTTCCACCCGGCGAGCAGTACTTC. Based on the CDR3 plus reference TRBV5-1 and TRBJ2-7, the full variable domain is KAGVTQTPRYLIKTRGQQVTLSCSPISGHRSVSWYQQTPGQGLQFLFEYFSETQRNKGNFPGRFSGRQFSNSRSEMNVSTLELGDSALYLCASSFPPGEQYFGPGTRLTVT.

The V gene is TRBV19, the J gene TRBJ2-3; maybe TRBD2 (6 bases). Germline V gene sequence: CDR1 LNHDA, CDR2 SQIVND (reference sequence). CDR3 length: 15 amino acids. The V end lost 6 bases, the J end lost 2 bases, and 15 bases lay between the germline ends. The CDR3 is CASRGPGRPTDTQYF. The CDR3 DNA sequence: TGTGCCAGTAGGGGGCCTGGGAGGCCCACAGATACGCAGTATTTT.

The V and J genes are TRBV30 and TRBJ1-1; tentative D call: TRBD1 (6 bases). The V gene's germline CDR1 is GTSNPN and CDR2 SVGIG (reference sequence). The V end was cut by 3 bases, the J end by 6 bases, with 17 bases between. This CDR3 spans 14 amino acids. The CDR3 nucleotides are TGTGCCTGGAGCGCAGTCACAGGGTTCTCTGAAGCTTTCTTT. Its translation is CAWSAVTGFSEAFF.

This clone showed up just a few times. The chain recombines TRBV19 with TRBJ2-1; maybe TRBD2 (6 bases). Between the trimmed V and J ends, which lost 10 bases and 6 bases, there was a span of 19 bases. The length of the CDR3 is 14 residues. In germline, CDR1 is LNHDA, CDR2 SQIVND (reference sequence). DNA of the CDR3: TGTGCCACTCAGACTAGTCCGGCCGCCAATGAGCAGTTCTTC. Translated, it gives CATQTSPAANEQFF.

The chain has TRBV2 and TRBJ2-1; TRBD2 agrees at 15 bases. The trim removed 10 bases at V and 2 bases at J, leaving 15 bases unmatched. Germline V gene sequence: CDR1 SNHLY, CDR2 FYNNEI. There are 19 residues in the CDR3. This CDR3 reads CATTPHGLAGGPPYNEQFF. The CDR3 bases are TGTGCCACCACGCCCCATGGACTAGCGGGGGGGCCCCCCTACAATGAGCAGTTCTTC.

This chain joins TRBV5-1 and TRBJ1-1, with 7 bases lining up with TRBD1. Germline-derived CDR1 and CDR2 are SGHRS and YFSETQ. Trimming at V came to 4 bases and at J to 4 bases, leaving 7 bases not matched to a gene. There are 14 residues in the CDR3. Here the CDR3 reads CASSEQGQVTEAFF. CDR3 nucleotides: TGCGCCAGCAGCGAACAGGGGCAAGTCACTGAAGCTTTCTTT.

The chain is built from TRBV5-1 and TRBJ2-5; D might be TRBD2 (7 bases). The germline V and J ends were trimmed by 3 bases and 5 bases, with 23 bases remaining between them. Germline CDR1 is SGHRS and CDR2 is YFSETQ. The CDR3 covers 17 residues. The DNA of the CDR3 is TGCGCCAGCAGCTGGGGGGGGCCAGCCCCAGGGTCTGAGACCCAGTACTTC. Translated: CASSWGGPAPGSETQYF.

This rearrangement joins TRBV30 to TRBJ1-1; no firm D call. Trimming removed 0 bases at V and 0 bases at J, with 11 bases between. Germline V CDR1 and CDR2: GTSNPN, SVGIG (reference sequence). The CDR3 spans 15 residues. This CDR3 reads CAWSVQGGMNTEAFF. The CDR3 DNA is TGTGCCTGGAGTGTACAAGGAGGGATGAACACTGAAGCTTTCTTT.

The rearrangement joins TRBV18 to TRBJ1-6; D gene uncertain. Trimming took 5 bases from V and 7 from J, leaving 12 bases between them. Germline CDR1 and CDR2: KGHSH and LQKENI. The CDR3 contains 14 residues. The CDR3 protein is CASSLEGGNSPLHF. In nucleotides, the CDR3 is TGTGCCAGCTCATTAGAGGGAGGAAATTCACCCCTCCACTTT.

This sequence joins TRBV11-3 and TRBJ1-1; TRBD1 matches at 9 bases. Germline V CDR1 and CDR2: SGHNT, YENEEA. With 2 bases clipped from V and 5 bases from J, the junction kept 9 bases outside the gene matches. This CDR3 region has 16 residues. The CDR3 coding sequence is TGTGCCAGCAGCTTACCCGGGACAGGGCGGGGGACTGAAGCTTTCTTT. Protein sequence: CASSLPGTGRGTEAFF.

The chain recombines TRBV7-3 with TRBJ2-3, with D possibly TRBD1 on 6 matching bases. Trimming left V 5 bases short and J 9 bases short, with 15 bases between. CDR3 length: 13 amino acids. Per the germline V gene, CDR1 is SGHTA and CDR2 is FQGTGA. In DNA form, the CDR3 reads TGTGCCAGCAGCCCACAAGGACAGCCAACGCAGTATTTT. Encoded protein: CASSPQGQPTQYF.

This rearrangement joins TRBV11-2 to TRBJ1-1; no reliable D call. V was shortened by 5 bases and J by 0 bases, with 25 bases between the two germline ends. This CDR3 is built from 19 residues. Germline loops: CDR1 SGHAT, CDR2 FQNNGV. The chain's CDR3 is CASSPGESALAPMNTEAFF. CDR3 nucleotide sequence: TGTGCCAGCAGCCCCGGGGAGTCTGCGCTAGCCCCCATGAACACTGAAGCTTTCTTT.

The V call is TRBV27, the J call TRBJ1-5; the match to TRBD1 covers 9 bases. This CDR3 spans 15 amino acids. The germline CDR1 and CDR2 sequences are MNHEY and SMNVEV (reference sequence). V dropped 6 bases and J dropped 11; count of bases not matched to a gene: 14. In DNA, the CDR3 is TGTGCCAGCAGAGCAGGAACAGGGGGCGGATCCGCCCAGCATTTT. Encoded protein: CASRAGTGGGSAQHF.

The rearrangement uses TRBV7-3 and TRBJ1-1; TRBD1 matches at 8 bases. CDR3 size: 15 residues. The V gene's germline CDR1 is SGHTA and CDR2 FQGTGA. V shed 5 bases, J shed 4 bases, and the junction held 9 bases outside the gene matches. The CDR3 DNA reads as TGTGCCAGCAGCCCAACAGGGGGTTCTGGCACTGAAGCTTTCTTT. Its translation is CASSPTGGSGTEAFF.